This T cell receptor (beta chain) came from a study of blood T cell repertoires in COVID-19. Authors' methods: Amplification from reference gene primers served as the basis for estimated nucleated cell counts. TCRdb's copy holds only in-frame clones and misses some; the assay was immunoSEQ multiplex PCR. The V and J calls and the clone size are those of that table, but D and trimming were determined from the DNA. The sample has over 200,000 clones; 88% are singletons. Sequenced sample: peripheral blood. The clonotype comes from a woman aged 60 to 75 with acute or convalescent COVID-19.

Here the CDR3 DNA reads TGTGCCAGTAGTATCATATCAGCGGGCACCGGGGAGCTGTTTTTT. Its translation: CASSIISAGTGELFF. V and J are TRBV19 and TRBJ2-2, with D tentatively TRBD2 (6 bases). The CDR3 has 15 residues. Germline V gene sequence: CDR1 LNHDA, CDR2 SQIVND (reference sequence). V lost 3 bases, J lost 4 bases, and 12 bases lay in between.